This TCR beta chain comes out of a study of identical twins. The CDR3 runs to 15 residues. Trimming shortened V by 0 bases and J by 2 bases, and 11 bases separated the two germline ends. Germline lookup yields CDR1 MNHEY and CDR2 SVGEGT. MiXCR was run by TCRdb on the 5' RACE reads, yielding one entry per CDR3 protein. Here the sample spans 250,000 or so distinct CDR3 sequences, approximately 8.3% being singletons. These records were also assigned to another study, of yellow fever vaccine responses in identical twins.

The chain uses TRBV6-2 or TRBV6-3 and TRBJ2-7; no clear D. The origin of this receptor is a woman aged 18-35 years in good health. Input material: CD8+ T cells sorted from blood. Written as DNA, the CDR3 is TGTGCCAGCAGTTACTCTTCGGAGCCCACCTACGAGCAGTACTTC. Its protein is CASSYSSEPTYEQYF.